This is a list of T cell receptor beta chains from one sample in a study of shared clonotypes between healthy human individuals. Data came from immunoSEQ multiplex PCR; TCRdb stores just in-frame clones and leaves some out. Seen here are about 460,000 clones, roughly 80% observed once, and the top ten hold approximately 12%. Sequenced sample: PBMCs. All receptors come from a woman in her thirties or forties in good health. Some clones in this sample may be carry-over from other donors' samples. Both conserved end residues are part of each CDR3. The order of the fields is J gene, V gene, D gene, clone size, CDR3 DNA, CDR3 protein. D genes are given only for firm matches. Clone size, where shown, is once, few, many, or a class for clones that have expanded.

>TRBJ2-2|TRBV9|TRBD2|few
TGTGCCAGCAGAGGAGGAGGACTAGCGGGAGCTGGGGAGCTGTTTTTT
CASRGGGLAGAGELFF
>TRBJ1-4|TRBV6-6|.|.
TGTGCCAGCAGTTACTCGGCCCTAAATGAAAAACTGTTTTTT
CASSYSALNEKLFF
>TRBJ2-7|TRBV7-9|.|.
TGTGCCAGCAGCTGGGGAGATTCGGAGCAGTACTTC
CASSWGDSEQYF
>TRBJ2-5|TRBV28|TRBD1|.
TGTGCCAGCAGTCACCGACAGGGGGGAGAGACCCAGTACTTC
CASSHRQGGETQYF
>TRBJ2-7|TRBV28|.|many
TGTGCCAGCAGTCCCTTGTCCGAGCAGTACTTC
CASSPLSEQYF
>TRBJ2-7|TRBV9|.|few
TGTGCCAGCAGCCCCCGAGACAGGTCCTACTACGAGCAGTACTTC
CASSPRDRSYYEQYF
>TRBJ2-5|TRBV6-5|.|once
TGTGCCAGCAGTTACTCGGGGACCCTAAGGGAGACCCAGTACTTC
CASSYSGTLRETQYF
>TRBJ2-7|TRBV7-2|.|.
TGTGCCAGCAGTTTTTACGGGAACTACGAGCAGTACTTC
CASSFYGNYEQYF
>TRBJ2-5|TRBV7-7|.|once
TGTGCTAGCAGCACGGATACAGGGCTCCAAGAGACCCAGTACTTC
CASSTDTGLQETQYF
>TRBJ2-1|TRBV19|.|.
TGTGCCAGTCGGGAGACGGGAGAAGGGTACAATGAGCAGTTCTTC
CASRETGEGYNEQFF
>TRBJ2-1|TRBV4-1|.|.
TGCGCCAGCAGCCAAGAATTAGGGGACTTACGTTGGAGATTCTTC
CASSQELGDLRWRFF
>TRBJ2-1|TRBV30|.|once
TGTGCCTGGAGTGTAGGTACGGGCAATGAGCAGTTCTTC
CAWSVGTGNEQFF
>TRBJ2-1|TRBV27|.|.
TGTGCCAGCATTGGAAATTCCTACAATGAGCAGTTCTTC
CASIGNSYNEQFF
>TRBJ2-5|TRBV20-1|TRBD1|.
TGCAGTGCTGGGACAGGAGAGACCCAGTACTTC
CSAGTGETQYF
>TRBJ1-1|TRBV6-5|TRBD1|.
TGTGCCAGCAGTTACGCGACAGGGGAGGCTTTCTTT
CASSYATGEAFF
>TRBJ2-1|TRBV7-9|.|.
TGTGCCAGCAGCTTAACCGCCAGCTGGACTGGCTACAATGAGCAGTTCTTC
CASSLTASWTGYNEQFF
>TRBJ2-2|TRBV27|TRBD1|.
TGTGCCAGCAGTTTGGACAGGCACGCTGGGGAGCTGTTTTTT
CASSLDRHAGELFF
>TRBJ2-2|TRBV27|TRBD2|.
TGTGCCAGCAGTTTAATCGGGAGGGTTCGAAACACCGGGGAGCTGTTTTTT
CASSLIGRVRNTGELFF
>TRBJ2-7|TRBV28|TRBD2|.
TGTGCCAGCAGGCCTGCTGGGACTAGCGGGAGGGCCCGCGAGCAGTACTTC
CASRPAGTSGRAREQYF
>TRBJ2-1|TRBV11-2|.|.
TGTGCCAGCAGCTTAGATGGCAGGGCTGCCAATGAGCAGTTCTTC
CASSLDGRAANEQFF
>TRBJ2-1|TRBV10-1|TRBD2|few
TGCGCCAGCAGTGAGAGGCGCCCCTCAGCGGGAGTCGACTACAATGAGCAGTTCTTC
CASSERRPSAGVDYNEQFF
>TRBJ1-2|TRBV18|.|.
TGTGCCAGCTCACCAGGGACGGCACGCTATGGCTACACCTTC
CASSPGTARYGYTF
>TRBJ2-3|TRBV10-3|.|.
TGTGCCATCTCTTTGGGGACAAGCACAGATACGCAGTATTTT
CAISLGTSTDTQYF
>TRBJ2-5|TRBV7-2|TRBD2|.
TGTGCCAGCAGCTTAAGGGCGGGAGTGGAGACCCAGTACTTC
CASSLRAGVETQYF
>TRBJ2-7|TRBV5-1|TRBD2|many
TGCGCCAGCAGCTCGGGAAGTAGCGGGGGCCTCGAGCAGTACTTC
CASSSGSSGGLEQYF
>TRBJ2-7|TRBV4-3|.|many
TGCGCCAGCAGCCAAGAAGTTGGCAGGGTCTACGAGCAGTACTTC
CASSQEVGRVYEQYF
>TRBJ2-7|TRBV6-5|.|.
TGTGCCAGCAGTTACCGGCAGGGGGGGGACGAGCAGTACTTC
CASSYRQGGDEQYF
>TRBJ1-2|TRBV6-5|TRBD1|.
TGTGCCAGCAGTTACTCCTCCGGACAGGGTGGAGGCTACACCTTC
CASSYSSGQGGGYTF
>TRBJ2-3|TRBV7-8|.|many
TGTGCCGGTGGGCCCAGGGGTACGGATACGCAGTATTTT
CAGGPRGTDTQYF
>TRBJ2-7|TRBV6-1|TRBD2|many
TGTGCCAGCAGTGCAGACGCCGGGGGGGTGTACGAGCAGTACTTC
CASSADAGGVYEQYF
>TRBJ1-3|TRBV20-1|.|.
TGCAGTGCTATGTTTGAGGACACCATATATTTT
CSAMFEDTIYF
>TRBJ2-3|TRBV6-1|TRBD2|.
TGTGCCAGCAGGCCAGGACTAGCGAACACAGATACGCAGTATTTT
CASRPGLANTDTQYF
>TRBJ2-5|TRBV4-1|TRBD2|once
TGCGCCAGCAGCCAAGAAAGGCTAGCGGGAGAGACCCAGTACTTC
CASSQERLAGETQYF
>TRBJ1-2|TRBV7-9|TRBD1|.
TGTGCCAGCAGCTTATTCGGCCGGGACAGGGGGCCGGGCGGCTACACCTTC
CASSLFGRDRGPGGYTF
>TRBJ2-1|TRBV19|TRBD2|.
TGTGCCAGTAGTACCTCAGTAGCGGGAGGTTTGGATGAGCAGTTCTTC
CASSTSVAGGLDEQFF
>TRBJ1-2|TRBV5-4|TRBD1|.
TGTGCCAGCAGCCCCGGTCAGGGGGCTTACTATGGCTACACCTTC
CASSPGQGAYYGYTF
>TRBJ2-1|TRBV15|TRBD1|.
TGTGCCACCAGCAGAGATAGGGGACAGGGGAGTGAGCAGTTCTTC
CATSRDRGQGSEQFF
>TRBJ2-5|TRBV5-1|.|.
TGCGCCAGCAGCTTCCAGGGAGTACAAGAGACCCAGTACTTC
CASSFQGVQETQYF
>TRBJ2-1|TRBV5-1|.|.
TGCGCCAGCAGCTTGGAGACAGGATTCTCCTACAATGAGCAGTTCTTC
CASSLETGFSYNEQFF
>TRBJ1-2|TRBV7-2|TRBD1|.
TGTGCCAGCAGCCGAAGTTGGGACAGGGTTAACTATGGCTACACCTTC
CASSRSWDRVNYGYTF
>TRBJ2-3|TRBV14|TRBD1|.
TGTGCCAGCAGCCTCCGACAGGGATCAGATACGCAGTATTTT
CASSLRQGSDTQYF
>TRBJ2-2|TRBV27|.|.
TGTGCCAGCAGTTTAAGGGGGTCTAACACCGGGGAGCTGTTTTTT
CASSLRGSNTGELFF
>TRBJ1-2|TRBV30|.|many
TGTGCGTACCGGGACGGTAACTATGGCTACACCTTC
CAYRDGNYGYTF
>TRBJ2-2|TRBV2|TRBD2|once
TGTGCCAGCAGTGTTACTAGCGGGAGGGCCACCGGGGAGCTGTTTTTT
CASSVTSGRATGELFF
>TRBJ2-1|TRBV29-1|TRBD1|.
TGCAGCGTATATGGAGGACAGGGGGCGGACAATGAGCAGTTCTTC
CSVYGGQGADNEQFF